These 31 T cell receptor beta chains were all obtained from the same sample, sequenced in a study of blood T cell repertoires in COVID-19. Sequenced by immunoSEQ multiplex PCR; TCRdb stores in-frame clones only, minus some. Here the sample spans about 170,000 clones, more than 85% being singletons. Sequencing input: peripheral blood. These receptors came from a woman of 80 years or more in a cohort sampled during active or convalescent COVID-19.

The V gene is TRBV11-2, the J gene TRBJ1-1; possibly TRBD1 for D (5 bases). Per the germline V gene, CDR1 is SGHAT and CDR2 is FQNNGV. This CDR3 region has 15 residues. Trimming removed 4 bases from V and 2 bases from J, with 14 bases in between. CDR3 residues: CASSSLGRVNTEAFF. CDR3 DNA sequence: TGTGCCAGCAGCTCCCTCGGCAGGGTTAACACTGAAGCTTTCTTT.

The rearrangement links TRBV19 to TRBJ2-2, with 8 bases lining up with TRBD2. This CDR3 comprises 15 residues. V lost 7 bases, J lost 6 bases, and 10 bases stayed unmatched. CDR1 LNHDA and CDR2 SQIVND come from the germline V gene (reference sequence). DNA for the CDR3: TGTGCCAGTACTAATCACCCGGGGGGGGCCGGGGAGCTGTTTTTT. It codes for CASTNHPGGAGELFF.

V gene TRBV7-9 combines with J gene TRBJ2-5; tentatively, D is TRBD2 (7 bases). Trimming removed 5 bases at V and 1 base at J, with 14 bases between. This CDR3 is 15 amino acids long. Germline V gene sequence: CDR1 SEHNR, CDR2 FQNEAQ (reference sequence). The CDR3 DNA is TGTGCCAGCAGCCCCCTTGCGGGGGCCCAAGAGACCCAGTACTTC. This gives the protein CASSPLAGAQETQYF.

V usage is TRBV5-1 and J usage is TRBJ1-1; D uncertain. CDR1 and CDR2 (germline): SGHRS, YFSETQ. The CDR3 is made up of 14 amino acids. The germline V and J ends were trimmed by 4 bases and 1 base, with 11 bases remaining between them. CDR3 in DNA: TGCGCCAGCAGCGCCGGGATCAGGAACACTGAAGCTTTCTTT. It translates to CASSAGIRNTEAFF.

The rearrangement uses TRBV9 and TRBJ2-4, with 7 bases lining up with TRBD1. In germline, CDR1 is SGDLS, CDR2 YYNGEE. CDR3 length: 15 residues. The V gene end was trimmed by 4 bases and the J gene end by 2 bases; junction bases not matched to a gene: 6. CDR3 loop: CASSTLTGSKNIQYF. The CDR3 coding sequence is TGTGCCAGCAGCACACTGACAGGGTCCAAAAACATTCAGTACTTC.

This chain uses TRBV4-2 with TRBJ2-3; 15 nucleotides line up with TRBD2. The CDR3 has 19 amino acids. J was trimmed by 3 bases and V by 0 bases; bases with no gene match: 7. Germline V gene sequence: CDR1 LGHNA, CDR2 YNFKEQ. CDR3 protein: CASSQDFWTSGGATDTQYF. CDR3 DNA: TGTGCCAGCAGCCAAGATTTTTGGACTAGCGGGGGGGCGACAGATACGCAGTATTTT.

This clone was counted once. V gene TRBV6-2 or TRBV6-3 combines with J gene TRBJ2-2; possibly TRBD2 for D (6 bases). CDR1 MNHEY and CDR2 SVGEGT come from the germline V gene. This CDR3 is 14 amino acids long. The V gene lost 2 bases and the J gene lost 7 bases, with 11 bases spanning the gap. This chain's CDR3 is CASSYTGALGELFF. The CDR3 DNA reads TGTGCCAGCAGTTACACGGGAGCCCTCGGGGAGCTGTTTTTT.

The rearrangement uses TRBV27 and TRBJ1-5; 7 positions match TRBD1. This CDR3 region has 15 residues. V lost 6 bases, J lost 6 bases, and 11 bases stayed unmatched. In germline, CDR1 is MNHEY, CDR2 SMNVEV (reference sequence). For the CDR3, the DNA is TGTGCCAGCAGATTGACAGGGTTCGTAGGTCAGCCCCAGCATTTT. Translation gives CASRLTGFVGQPQHF.

V gene TRBV3-1 (or the pseudogene TRBV3-2) combines with J gene TRBJ2-1; 13 nucleotides align to TRBD2. CDR1 LGHDT and CDR2 YNNKEL come from the germline V gene (reference sequence). Unmatched junction bases numbered 4, after V lost 4 bases and J lost 10 bases. The CDR3 runs to 14 residues. The CDR3: CASSRSTSGREQFF. CDR3 coding DNA: TGTGCCAGCAGCCGGTCGACTAGCGGGAGGGAGCAGTTCTTC.

V is TRBV5-8 and J is TRBJ1-2; 7 positions match TRBD1. The germline gives CDR1 SGHTS, CDR2 YDEGEE. After removal of 1 base from V and 2 bases from J, the junction contained 8 bases not matched to a gene. This CDR3 has 16 amino acids. The CDR3 is CASSLRLGRGNYGYTF. In DNA form, the CDR3 reads TGTGCCAGCAGCTTGCGGCTTGGCAGGGGGAACTATGGCTACACCTTC.

The chain employs TRBV9 and TRBJ2-2; TRBD1 agrees at 8 bases. Germline V gene sequence: CDR1 SGDLS, CDR2 YYNGEE. This CDR3 has 15 residues. With V trimmed by 4 bases and J by 4 bases, 6 bases remained unmatched. The CDR3 bases are TGTGCCAGCAGCTCTGGACAGGGACGCACCGGGGAGCTGTTTTTT. It translates to CASSSGQGRTGELFF.

The chain uses TRBV7-2 and TRBJ2-7; 11 nucleotides match TRBD2. V lost 2 bases, J lost 1 base, and 7 bases stayed unmatched. The CDR3 runs to 17 residues. Per germline, CDR1 SGHTA and CDR2 FQGNSA. The CDR3 DNA sequence: TGTGCCAGCAGCTTACGTAGGTCTAGCGGGGGGTCCTACGAGCAGTACTTC. Amino acids: CASSLRRSSGGSYEQYF. The full variable domain, its missing parts supplied by reference TRBV7-2 and TRBJ2-7, is GAGVSQSPSNKVTEKGKDVELRCDPISGHTALYWYRQSLGQGLEFLIYFQGNSAPDKSGLPSDRFSAERTGGSVSTLTIQRTQQEDSAVYLCASSLRRSSGGSYEQYFGPGTRLTVT.

The chain uses TRBV10-3 and TRBJ2-7; perhaps TRBD1 as D (7 bases). The CDR3 consists of 15 residues. Deletions cut 5 bases from V and 7 bases from J, with 21 bases between. Germline loops: CDR1 ENHRY, CDR2 SYGVKD. This chain's CDR3 is CAISSGTATGGEQYV. The CDR3 nucleotides are TGTGCCATCAGTTCCGGGACAGCGACTGGGGGGGAGCAGTACGTC.

In this sample, this clone turned up once. This chain uses TRBV28 with TRBJ2-7; 12 bases are a match to TRBD2. The V and J ends lost 6 bases and 4 bases, in that order; junction bases with no gene match: 7. From germline, CDR1 is MDHEN and CDR2 SYDVKM. The CDR3 contains 15 residues. CDR3 sequence: CASRGTSGGWYEQYF. In nucleotides, the CDR3 is TGTGCCAGCAGGGGCACTAGCGGGGGGTGGTACGAGCAGTACTTC.

The CDR3: CASSHRDRNEQYF. The CDR3 nucleotides read TGTGCCAGCAGCCACCGGGACAGAAACGAGCAGTACTTC. V is TRBV11-3 and J is TRBJ2-7, with 7 bases that match TRBD1. The CDR3 has 13 amino acids. CDR1 is SGHNT and CDR2 is YENEEA in the germline V gene. V lost 5 bases, J lost 5 bases, and 6 bases stayed unmatched.

This chain connects TRBV30 to TRBJ1-3, with 9 positions matching TRBD1. Trimming took 1 base from V and 4 from J; bases not matched to a gene: 11. CDR1 GTSNPN and CDR2 SVGIG come from the germline V gene (reference sequence). The CDR3 runs to 17 residues. CDR3 coding DNA: TGTGCCTGGAGTGCCGGGACAGGGTCGTTTCTCGGAAACACCATATATTTT. This translates into CAWSAGTGSFLGNTIYF.

This sequence joins TRBV6-1 and TRBJ1-5; D is undetermined. Germline V gene lookup returns CDR1 MNHNS and CDR2 SASEGT. With 0 bases removed from V and 1 base from J, the gap between germline ends came to 7 bases. The CDR3 loop spans 15 amino acids. The CDR3, as DNA: TGTGCCAGCAGTGAAGCCCCACAGAGCAATCAGCCCCAGCATTTT. Protein product: CASSEAPQSNQPQHF.

The gene calls are TRBV30 and TRBJ1-5, with D uncertain. The CDR3 runs 11 residues. V lost 0 bases, J lost 9 bases, and 6 bases lay in between. The germline V gene encodes CDR1 GTSNPN and CDR2 SVGIG (reference sequence). The CDR3 is CAWSVSGPQHF. For the CDR3, the DNA is TGTGCCTGGAGTGTTAGCGGGCCCCAGCATTTT. Full variable domain (remainder filled in from reference TRBV30 and TRBJ1-5): SQTIHQWPATLVQPVGSPLSLECTVEGTSNPNLYWYRQAAGRGLQLLFYSVGIGQISSEVPQNLSASRPQDRQFILSSKKLLLSDSGFYLCAWSVSGPQHFGDGTRLSIL.

In its sample, this clone was seen once. J is TRBJ1-1 and V is TRBV7-2; 9 bases line up with TRBD1. Germline lookup yields CDR1 SGHTA and CDR2 FQGNSA. The CDR3 spans 15 residues. With 8 bases clipped from V and 3 bases from J, the junction kept 10 bases outside the gene matches. The CDR3: CASSRGQGWHTEAFF. Here the CDR3 DNA reads TGTGCCAGCTCCAGGGGACAGGGATGGCACACTGAAGCTTTCTTT.

This sequence joins TRBV7-8 and TRBJ1-4; D call uncertain. CDR1 is SGHVS and CDR2 is FQNEAQ in the germline V gene. Trimming stripped 3 bases from V and 4 bases from J, with 9 bases between. CDR3 size: 14 residues. In DNA form, the CDR3 reads TGTGCCAGCAGCTTTGCGGGATTTAATGAAAAACTGTTTTTT. This codes for CASSFAGFNEKLFF. Supplemented by reference TRBV7-8 and TRBJ1-4, the full variable domain reads GAGVSQSPRYKVAKRGQDVALRCDPISGHVSLFWYQQALGQGPEFLTYFQNEAQLDKSGLPSDRFFAERPEGSVSTLKIQRTQQEDSAVYLCASSFAGFNEKLFFGSGTQLSVL.

The chain is built from TRBV10-3 and TRBJ1-5; tentatively, D is TRBD1 (6 bases). V was clipped by 0 bases and J by 6 bases, with 12 bases between them. This CDR3 has 15 amino acids. In germline, CDR1 is ENHRY, CDR2 SYGVKD. CDR3 protein: CAISESQGSGQPQHF. For the CDR3, the DNA is TGTGCCATCAGTGAGTCGCAGGGGTCGGGTCAGCCCCAGCATTTT.

The chain employs TRBV9 and TRBJ1-3; D is possibly TRBD1 (5 bases). Germline V gene data show CDR1 as SGDLS and CDR2 as YYNGEE. V gave up 3 bases and J gave up 8 bases, with 18 bases separating them. The CDR3 runs 15 residues. The CDR3 sequence is CASSASMGLGDTIYF. The DNA of the CDR3 is TGTGCCAGCAGCGCCTCAATGGGACTCGGGGACACCATATATTTT.

This chain uses TRBV18 with TRBJ1-1, with TRBD1 as a possible D gene (5 bases). The CDR3 spans 14 residues. CDR1 is KGHSH, CDR2 LQKENI, per germline. The V and J ends lost 4 bases and 1 base respectively, with 10 bases between them. The CDR3 region is CASSRTPENTEAFF. The CDR3 region has the DNA TGTGCCAGCTCACGGACACCTGAGAACACTGAAGCTTTCTTT.

The chain couples TRBV5-6 to TRBJ1-5, with TRBD1 matching 10 bases. The V and J ends lost 5 bases and 7 bases, in that order; junction bases with no gene match: 12. CDR3 length equals 16 residues. CDR1 is SGHDT, CDR2 YYEEEE, per germline. CDR3 sequence: CASSNRDRGYFQPQHF. The CDR3 nucleotides are TGTGCCAGCAGTAACCGGGACAGGGGCTATTTCCAGCCCCAGCATTTT.

V gene TRBV27 combines with J gene TRBJ2-2; TRBD2 is a possible D gene (6 bases). CDR3 length equals 19 residues. V lost 0 bases, J lost 0 bases, and 17 bases lay in between. The germline V gene encodes CDR1 MNHEY and CDR2 SMNVEV (reference sequence). The CDR3 loop is CASSLSRDLLFANTGELFF. The CDR3 DNA follows: TGTGCCAGCAGTTTATCGCGGGACTTACTGTTCGCGAACACCGGGGAGCTGTTTTTT.

The gene calls are TRBV18 and TRBJ1-6; the match to TRBD1 covers 7 bases. Germline assignment: CDR1 KGHSH and CDR2 LQKENI. The CDR3 loop spans 16 amino acids. Trimming removed 4 bases from V and 8 bases from J; junction bases left unmatched: 11. The CDR3 reads CASSLNRGGGDSPLHF. In DNA form, the CDR3 reads TGTGCCAGCTCACTCAACAGGGGAGGAGGGGATTCACCCCTCCACTTT.

The chain has TRBV4-1 and TRBJ2-4; 8 bases align to TRBD1. The junction had 11 bases not matched to a gene; V was cut back by 2 bases and J by 5 bases. This CDR3 is built from 17 residues. Germline V gene sequence: CDR1 MGHRA, CDR2 YSYEKL. The CDR3 loop is CASSQQRTGTTENIQYF. The CDR3, as DNA: TGCGCCAGCAGCCAACAAAGGACAGGGACAACTGAAAACATTCAGTACTTC.

The chain employs TRBV6-5 and TRBJ1-6; TRBD1 agrees at 7 bases. CDR3 length equals 15 residues. CDR1 and CDR2 from the germline V gene are MNHEY and SVGAGI. J was trimmed by 2 bases and V by 5 bases; bases with no gene match: 3. CDR3: CASSPGTAYNSPLHF. CDR3 DNA: TGTGCCAGCAGTCCCGGGACAGCCTATAATTCACCCCTCCACTTT.

The J gene is TRBJ1-3, the V gene TRBV5-5; 7 bases are shared with TRBD1. Per germline, CDR1 SGHKS and CDR2 YYEKEE (reference sequence). The CDR3 is 15 amino acids. Losses at the gene ends were 5 bases for V and 2 bases for J; bases not matched to a gene: 7. This CDR3 reads CASRPNRGPGNTIYF. In DNA form, the CDR3 reads TGTGCCAGCAGGCCAAACAGGGGACCTGGAAACACCATATATTTT.

This chain connects TRBV4-1 to TRBJ2-5; 10 bases agree with TRBD2. The CDR3 sequence is 17 residues long. V was pared by 0 bases and J by 5 bases, with 9 bases of the junction left unmatched. Germline V gene lookup returns CDR1 MGHRA and CDR2 YSYEKL. The CDR3: CASSQDSLAGVRETQYF. CDR3 DNA sequence: TGCGCCAGCAGCCAAGATTCGCTAGCGGGGGTCAGGGAGACCCAGTACTTC.

The chain couples TRBV19 to TRBJ2-7, with 7 bases identical to TRBD2. Germline V gene sequence: CDR1 LNHDA, CDR2 SQIVND (reference sequence). Unmatched junction bases numbered 10, after V lost 5 bases and J lost 6 bases. CDR3 length: 14 residues. Written as DNA, the CDR3 is TGTGCCAGTAGTCCCCACCGGGACTACCCCGAGCAGTACGTC. This codes for CASSPHRDYPEQYV.